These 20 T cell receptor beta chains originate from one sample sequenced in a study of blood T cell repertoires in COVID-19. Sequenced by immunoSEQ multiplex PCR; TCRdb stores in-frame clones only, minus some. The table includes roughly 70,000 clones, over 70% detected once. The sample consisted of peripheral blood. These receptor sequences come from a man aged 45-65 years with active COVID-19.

As DNA, the CDR3 is TGCGCCAGCAGCTCCGGACTAGCGGGAGCAGGCGAGCAGTTCTTC. It specifies CASSSGLAGAGEQFF. The V gene is TRBV4-1, the J gene TRBJ2-1, with 13 bases lining up with TRBD2. The CDR3 runs to 15 residues. V lost 5 bases, J lost 10 bases, and 8 bases stayed unmatched. Germline CDR1 MGHRA, CDR2 YSYEKL.

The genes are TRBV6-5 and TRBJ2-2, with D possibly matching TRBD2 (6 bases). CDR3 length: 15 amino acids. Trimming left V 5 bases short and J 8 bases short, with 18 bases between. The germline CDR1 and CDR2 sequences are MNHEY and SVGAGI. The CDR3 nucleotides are TGTGCCAGCAGTCACGGGATAGGAGGGGTGGGGGAGCTGTTTTTT. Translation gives CASSHGIGGVGELFF.

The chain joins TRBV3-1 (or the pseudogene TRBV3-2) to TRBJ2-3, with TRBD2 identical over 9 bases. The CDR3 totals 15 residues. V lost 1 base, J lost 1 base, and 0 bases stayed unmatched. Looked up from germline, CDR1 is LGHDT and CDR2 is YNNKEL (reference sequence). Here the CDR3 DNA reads TGTGCCAGCAGCCAAGGGACTAGCGGCACAGATACGCAGTATTTT. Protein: CASSQGTSGTDTQYF.

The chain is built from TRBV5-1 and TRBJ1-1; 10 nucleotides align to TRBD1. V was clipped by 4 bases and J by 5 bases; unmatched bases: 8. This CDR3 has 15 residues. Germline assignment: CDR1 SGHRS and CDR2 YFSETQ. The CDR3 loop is CASSLWTGGGTEAFF. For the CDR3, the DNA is TGCGCCAGCAGCCTATGGACAGGGGGAGGAACTGAAGCTTTCTTT. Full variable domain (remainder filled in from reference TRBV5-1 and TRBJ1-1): KAGVTQTPRYLIKTRGQQVTLSCSPISGHRSVSWYQQTPGQGLQFLFEYFSETQRNKGNFPGRFSGRQFSNSRSEMNVSTLELGDSALYLCASSLWTGGGTEAFFGQGTRLTVV.

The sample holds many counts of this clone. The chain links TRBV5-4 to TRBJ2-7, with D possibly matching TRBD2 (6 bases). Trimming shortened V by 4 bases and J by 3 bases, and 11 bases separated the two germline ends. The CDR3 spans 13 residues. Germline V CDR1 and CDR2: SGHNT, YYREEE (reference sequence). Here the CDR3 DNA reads TGTGCCAGCAGCCCCGGGGGACTCTACGAGCAGTACTTC. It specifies CASSPGGLYEQYF.

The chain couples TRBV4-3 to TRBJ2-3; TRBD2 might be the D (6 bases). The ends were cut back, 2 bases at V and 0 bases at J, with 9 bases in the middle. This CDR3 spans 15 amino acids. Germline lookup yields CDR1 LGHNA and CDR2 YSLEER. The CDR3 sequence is CASSQLSGSTDTQYF. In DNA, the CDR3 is TGCGCCAGCAGCCAACTCAGCGGGAGCACAGATACGCAGTATTTT.

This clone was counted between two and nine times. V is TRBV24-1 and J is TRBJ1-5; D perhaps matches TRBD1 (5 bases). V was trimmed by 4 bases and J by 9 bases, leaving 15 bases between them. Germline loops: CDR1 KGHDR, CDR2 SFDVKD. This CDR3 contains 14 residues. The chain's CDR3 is CATSDRQGKGPQHF. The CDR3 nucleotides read TGTGCCACCAGTGACCGGCAGGGTAAGGGGCCCCAGCATTTT.

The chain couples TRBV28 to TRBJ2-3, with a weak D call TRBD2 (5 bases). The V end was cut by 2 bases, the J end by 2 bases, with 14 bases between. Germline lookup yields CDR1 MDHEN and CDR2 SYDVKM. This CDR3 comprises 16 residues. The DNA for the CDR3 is TGTGCCAGCAGTTTACGTCGAGGGAGCCTCACAGATACGCAGTATTTT. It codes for CASSLRRGSLTDTQYF.

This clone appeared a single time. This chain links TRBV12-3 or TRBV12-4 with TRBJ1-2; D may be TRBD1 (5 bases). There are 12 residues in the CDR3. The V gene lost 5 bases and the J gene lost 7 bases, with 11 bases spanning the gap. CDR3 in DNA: TGTGCCAGCAGTCCGGGACTCTCTGGCTACACCTTC. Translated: CASSPGLSGYTF.

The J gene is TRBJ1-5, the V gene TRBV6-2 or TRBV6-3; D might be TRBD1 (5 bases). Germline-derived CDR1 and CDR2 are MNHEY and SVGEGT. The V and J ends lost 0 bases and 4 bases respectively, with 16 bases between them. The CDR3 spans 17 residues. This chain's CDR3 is CASSYSGGTGGNQPQHF. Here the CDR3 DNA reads TGTGCCAGCAGTTACTCCGGGGGGACCGGAGGTAATCAGCCCCAGCATTTT.

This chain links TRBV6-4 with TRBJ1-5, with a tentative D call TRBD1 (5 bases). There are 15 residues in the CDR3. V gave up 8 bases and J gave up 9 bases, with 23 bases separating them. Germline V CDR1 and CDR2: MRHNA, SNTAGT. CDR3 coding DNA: TGTGCCAGCCAGATTGGTGACAGACACTTTGGGCCCCAGCATTTT. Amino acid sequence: CASQIGDRHFGPQHF.

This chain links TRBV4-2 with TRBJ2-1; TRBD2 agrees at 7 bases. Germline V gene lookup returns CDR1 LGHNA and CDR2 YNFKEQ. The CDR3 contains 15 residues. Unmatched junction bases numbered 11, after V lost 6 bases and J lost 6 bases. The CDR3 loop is CASRPAWGRANEQFF. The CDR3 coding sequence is TGTGCCAGCAGACCAGCCTGGGGGAGGGCCAATGAGCAGTTCTTC.

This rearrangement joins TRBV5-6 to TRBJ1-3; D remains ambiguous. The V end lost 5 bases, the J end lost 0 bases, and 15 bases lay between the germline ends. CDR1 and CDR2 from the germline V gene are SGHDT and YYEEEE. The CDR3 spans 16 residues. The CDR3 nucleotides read TGTGCCAGCAGGGCGGGAAGCCCACACTCTGGAAACACCATATATTTT. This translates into CASRAGSPHSGNTIYF.

CDR3 protein: CASSLGGRDYNEQFF. As DNA, the CDR3 is TGTGCCAGCAGCTTAGGCGGGAGAGACTACAATGAGCAGTTCTTC. V and J are TRBV7-6 and TRBJ2-1; the match to TRBD2 covers 7 bases. Germline V gene sequence: CDR1 SGHVS, CDR2 FNYEAQ. V trimming: 1 base; J trimming: 3 bases; junction bases outside the gene matches: 3. The CDR3 covers 15 residues.

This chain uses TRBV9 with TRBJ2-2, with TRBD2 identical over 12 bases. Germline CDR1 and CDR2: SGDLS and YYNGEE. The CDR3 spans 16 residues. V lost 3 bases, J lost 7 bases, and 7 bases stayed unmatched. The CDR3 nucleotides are TGTGCCAGCAGCGGACCTAGCGGGAGGGCCCACGGGGAGCTGTTTTTT. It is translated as CASSGPSGRAHGELFF.

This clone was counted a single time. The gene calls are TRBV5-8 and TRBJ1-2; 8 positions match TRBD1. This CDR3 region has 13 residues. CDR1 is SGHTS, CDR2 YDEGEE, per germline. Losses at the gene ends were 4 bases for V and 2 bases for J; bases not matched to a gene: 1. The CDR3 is CASSGQGNYGYTF. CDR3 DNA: TGTGCCAGCAGCGGACAGGGAAACTATGGCTACACCTTC.

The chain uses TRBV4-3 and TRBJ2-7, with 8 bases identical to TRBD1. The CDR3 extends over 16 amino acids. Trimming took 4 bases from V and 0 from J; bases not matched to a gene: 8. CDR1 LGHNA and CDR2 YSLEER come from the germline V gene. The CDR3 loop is CASSRTTGESSYEQYF. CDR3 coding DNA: TGCGCCAGCAGCCGGACGACAGGGGAGAGCTCCTACGAGCAGTACTTC.

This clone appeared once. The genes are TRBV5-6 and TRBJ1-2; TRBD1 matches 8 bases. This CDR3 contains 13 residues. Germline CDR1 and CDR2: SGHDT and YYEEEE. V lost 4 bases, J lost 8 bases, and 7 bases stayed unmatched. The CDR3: CASSPTGAQGYTF. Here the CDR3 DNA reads TGTGCCAGCAGCCCGACAGGGGCTCAGGGCTACACCTTC.

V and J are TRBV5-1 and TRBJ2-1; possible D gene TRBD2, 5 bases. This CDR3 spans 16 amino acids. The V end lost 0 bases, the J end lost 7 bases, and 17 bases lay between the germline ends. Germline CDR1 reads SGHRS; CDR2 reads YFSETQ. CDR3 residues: CASSLGSGGSWNEQFF. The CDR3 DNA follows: TGCGCCAGCAGCTTGGGGTCTGGTGGGAGTTGGAATGAGCAGTTCTTC.

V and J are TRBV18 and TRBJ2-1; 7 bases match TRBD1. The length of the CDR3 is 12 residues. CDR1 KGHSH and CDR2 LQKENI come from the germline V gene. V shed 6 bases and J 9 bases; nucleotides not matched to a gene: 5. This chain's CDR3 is CASSQQGIEQFF. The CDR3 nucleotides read TGTGCCAGCTCTCAACAGGGGATTGAGCAGTTCTTC.